Below, 15 T cell receptor beta chains from the same sample are listed, as sequenced in a study of human T cells and chemical hapten exposure. Time point meaning: patch test 3, about 24 weeks after DPC sensitization. The sample's treatment: therapeutic diphenylcyclopropenone sensitization with weekly scalp DPC. TCRdb independently ran MiXCR on the RACE reads; one entry per CDR3 protein. The sample has 150,000 to 200,000 distinct CDR3 sequences, under 30% seen once. Sequencing used whole blood, obtained in connection with sensitization to the hapten diphenylcyclopropenone (DPC). Receptors originate from a middle-aged woman with alopecia areata. Some clones in this sample may be carry-over from other donors' samples.

V and J are TRBV6-5 and TRBJ2-4, with D possibly being TRBD1 (6 bases). V lost 5 bases, J lost 4 bases, and 12 bases lay in between. CDR3 size: 14 residues. Germline loops: CDR1 MNHEY, CDR2 SVGAGI. The CDR3 spells CASSPQGPKNIQYF. DNA for the CDR3: TGTGCCAGCAGTCCACAGGGCCCGAAAAACATTCAGTACTTC.

Many counts were recorded for this clonotype. The V gene is TRBV11-2, the J gene TRBJ1-4; D is unresolved. V was trimmed by 5 bases and J by 0 bases, leaving 13 bases between them. Germline CDR1 reads SGHAT; CDR2 reads FQNNGV. The CDR3 is made up of 16 amino acids. CDR3 coding DNA: TGTGCCAGCAGCCGTGAATTGACCGCAACTAATGAAAAACTGTTTTTT. It codes for CASSRELTATNEKLFF.

This clonotype was found a few times. This chain joins TRBV29-1 and TRBJ1-1; no clear D. V shed 0 bases and J shed 10 bases, with 15 bases lying between them. This CDR3 has 13 amino acids. Germline assignment: CDR1 SQVTM and CDR2 ANQGSEA. The CDR3 DNA follows: TGCAGCGTTGAAGATCGGAGGCTGGGTCGAGCTTTCTTT. This sequence encodes CSVEDRRLGRAFF.

The chain is built from TRBV5-1 and TRBJ1-1, with D unresolved. The germline V gene has CDR1 SGHRS and CDR2 YFSETQ. CDR3 length: 15 residues. V was shortened by 1 base and J by 1 base, with 11 bases between the two germline ends. The CDR3 nucleotides read TGCGCCAGCAGCTTGAACGTGGGGTCGAACACTGAAGCTTTCTTT. Residues: CASSLNVGSNTEAFF.

This clonotype was counted between two and nine times. The chain joins TRBV7-9 to TRBJ1-4, with 7 bases lining up with TRBD1. Germline lookup yields CDR1 SEHNR and CDR2 FQNEAQ (reference sequence). V gave up 5 bases and J gave up 0 bases; unmatched junction bases: 6. The CDR3 length is 16 residues. As DNA, the CDR3 is TGTGCCAGCAGCGACAGACAGGGAACAACTAATGAAAAACTGTTTTTT. This translates into CASSDRQGTTNEKLFF.

V usage is TRBV4-3 and J usage is TRBJ1-4; D is perhaps TRBD1 (5 bases). Trimming pared 1 base from V and 3 bases from J, leaving 15 bases between. Per germline, CDR1 LGHNA and CDR2 YSLEER. The CDR3 loop spans 17 amino acids. The CDR3 loop is CASSQGAPRGANEKLFF. CDR3 DNA sequence: TGCGCCAGCAGCCAAGGGGCGCCCCGGGGGGCTAATGAAAAACTGTTTTTT.

This clonotype showed up just a few times. The genes are TRBV4-3 and TRBJ2-3; possible D gene TRBD2, 6 bases. This CDR3 comprises 15 residues. Trimming stripped 1 base from V and 7 bases from J, with 15 bases between. Per the germline V gene, CDR1 is LGHNA and CDR2 is YSLEER. DNA of the CDR3: TGCGCCAGCAGCCAAGCCGGGGACTTCTCATATACGCAGTATTTT. This gives the protein CASSQAGDFSYTQYF.

V is TRBV27 and J is TRBJ1-6; TRBD1 is a possible D gene (5 bases). Germline V gives CDR1 MNHEY, CDR2 SMNVEV (reference sequence). The CDR3 is 12 amino acids. V lost 6 bases, J lost 8 bases, and 8 bases lay in between. The CDR3 spells CASRMGDSPLHF. The CDR3 region has the DNA TGTGCCAGCAGGATGGGGGATTCACCCCTCCACTTT.

This clonotype was counted ten times or more. The rearrangement uses TRBV29-1 and TRBJ1-4, with D tentatively TRBD1 (5 bases). The CDR3 extends over 14 amino acids. V was cut by 1 base and J by 1 base, with 7 bases left in between. The germline CDR1 and CDR2 sequences are SQVTM and ANQGSEA. CDR3 sequence (DNA): TGCAGCGTTGAAGGGGGCAGAACTAATGAAAAACTGTTTTTT. Translating it yields CSVEGGRTNEKLFF.

The chain joins TRBV29-1 to TRBJ2-7, with 7 bases identical to TRBD1. The germline CDR1 and CDR2 sequences are SQVTM and ANQGSEA. Unmatched junction bases numbered 2, after V lost 0 bases and J lost 3 bases. The CDR3 loop spans 13 amino acids. CDR3 sequence: CSVEEGGSYEQYF. As DNA, the CDR3 is TGCAGCGTTGAAGAAGGGGGCAGCTACGAGCAGTACTTC.

J is TRBJ2-5 and V is TRBV20-1; 8 nucleotides agree with TRBD1. J was trimmed by 2 bases and V by 3 bases; bases with no gene match: 5. The germline gives CDR1 DFQATT, CDR2 SNEGSKA (reference sequence). CDR3 length: 14 residues. The CDR3 loop reads CSASGTGEQETQYF. CDR3 nucleotides: TGCAGTGCTAGTGGGACAGGAGAACAAGAGACCCAGTACTTC.

The V and J genes are TRBV5-4 and TRBJ2-2, with a tentative D call TRBD1 (5 bases). The CDR3 has 16 amino acids. Germline V gene sequence: CDR1 SGHNT, CDR2 YYREEE (reference sequence). Trimming pared 0 bases from V and 0 bases from J, leaving 9 bases between. CDR3 nucleotides: TGTGCCAGCAGCTTGGCGTGGGGCGCGAACACCGGGGAGCTGTTTTTT. This translates into CASSLAWGANTGELFF. Variable domain in full (rest from reference TRBV5-4 and TRBJ2-2): ETGVTQSPTHLIKTRGQQVTLRCSSQSGHNTVSWYQQALGQGPQFIFQYYREEENGRGNFPPRFSGLQFPNYSSELNVNALELDDSALYLCASSLAWGANTGELFFGEGSRLTVL.

V usage is TRBV5-1 and J usage is TRBJ2-3; 9 nucleotides agree with TRBD1. Per the germline V gene, CDR1 is SGHRS and CDR2 is YFSETQ. The CDR3 has 15 residues. The ends lost 3 bases at V and 5 bases at J; junction bases unmatched: 7. Here the CDR3 reads CASSSGQGPGDTQYF. In DNA form, the CDR3 reads TGCGCCAGCAGCTCAGGACAGGGGCCGGGAGATACGCAGTATTTT.

The J gene is TRBJ2-1, the V gene TRBV5-1, with TRBD2 identical over 14 bases. With V trimmed by 4 bases and J by 8 bases, 5 bases remained unmatched. The CDR3 spans 15 residues. CDR1 and CDR2 from the germline V gene are SGHRS and YFSETQ. CDR3 nucleotide sequence: TGCGCCAGCAGCCAGGGGACTAGCGGGAGTTATGAGCAGTTCTTC. Amino acid sequence: CASSQGTSGSYEQFF.

This clonotype was observed a handful of times. The rearrangement uses TRBV5-1 and TRBJ2-1; D may be TRBD2 (6 bases). Trimming cost V 4 bases and J 6 bases, with 17 bases left between them. The CDR3 spans 15 residues. Germline V gene lookup returns CDR1 SGHRS and CDR2 YFSETQ. The CDR3 loop is CASSPRDPGGNEQFF. The CDR3 DNA reads TGCGCCAGCAGCCCTAGGGACCCCGGGGGCAATGAGCAGTTCTTC.